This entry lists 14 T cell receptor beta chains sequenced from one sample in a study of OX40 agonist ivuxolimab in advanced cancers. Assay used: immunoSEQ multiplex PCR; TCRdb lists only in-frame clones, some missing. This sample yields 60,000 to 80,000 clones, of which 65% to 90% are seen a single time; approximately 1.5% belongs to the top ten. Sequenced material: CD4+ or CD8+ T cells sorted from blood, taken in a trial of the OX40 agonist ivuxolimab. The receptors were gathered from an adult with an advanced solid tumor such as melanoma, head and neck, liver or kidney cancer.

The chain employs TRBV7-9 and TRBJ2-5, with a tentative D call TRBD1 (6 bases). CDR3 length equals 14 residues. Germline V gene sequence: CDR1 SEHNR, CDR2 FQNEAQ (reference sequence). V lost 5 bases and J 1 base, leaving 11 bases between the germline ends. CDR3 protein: CASSLRTVQETQYF. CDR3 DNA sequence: TGTGCCAGCAGCCTCCGGACAGTCCAAGAGACCCAGTACTTC.

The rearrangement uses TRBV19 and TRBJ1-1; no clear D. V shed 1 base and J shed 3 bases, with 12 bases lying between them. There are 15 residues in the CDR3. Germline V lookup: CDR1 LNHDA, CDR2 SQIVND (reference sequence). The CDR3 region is CASSIVRKQHTEAFF. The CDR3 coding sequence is TGTGCCAGTAGTATAGTCAGAAAGCAACACACTGAAGCTTTCTTT.

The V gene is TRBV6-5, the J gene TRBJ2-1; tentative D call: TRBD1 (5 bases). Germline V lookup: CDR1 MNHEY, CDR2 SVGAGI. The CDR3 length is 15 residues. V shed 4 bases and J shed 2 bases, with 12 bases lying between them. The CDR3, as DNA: TGTGCCAGCAGTTTTGACATGGGGCCCTACAATGAGCAGTTCTTC. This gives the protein CASSFDMGPYNEQFF.

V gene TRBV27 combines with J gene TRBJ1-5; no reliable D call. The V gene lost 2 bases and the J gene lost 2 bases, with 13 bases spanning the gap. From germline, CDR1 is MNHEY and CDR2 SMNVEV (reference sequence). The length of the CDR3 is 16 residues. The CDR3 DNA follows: TGTGCCAGCAGTTTAACCCCTCACATTGGCAATCAGCCCCAGCATTTT. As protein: CASSLTPHIGNQPQHF.

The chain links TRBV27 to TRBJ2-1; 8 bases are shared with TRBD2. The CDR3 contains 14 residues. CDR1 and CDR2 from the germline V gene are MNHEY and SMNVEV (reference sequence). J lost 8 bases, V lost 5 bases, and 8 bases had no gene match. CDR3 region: CASSLQREPDEQFF. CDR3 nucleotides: TGTGCCAGCAGTCTCCAGCGGGAGCCCGATGAGCAGTTCTTC.

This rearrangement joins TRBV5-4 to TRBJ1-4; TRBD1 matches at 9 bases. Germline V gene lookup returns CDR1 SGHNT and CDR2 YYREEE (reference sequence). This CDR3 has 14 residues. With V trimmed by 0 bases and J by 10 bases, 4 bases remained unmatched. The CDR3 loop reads CASSLEETGGKLFF. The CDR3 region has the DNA TGTGCCAGCAGCTTGGAAGAGACAGGGGGAAAACTGTTTTTT.

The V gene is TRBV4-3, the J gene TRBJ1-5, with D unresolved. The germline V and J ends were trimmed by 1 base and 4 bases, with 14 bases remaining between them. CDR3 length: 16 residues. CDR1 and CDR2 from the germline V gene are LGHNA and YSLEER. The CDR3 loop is CASSQVWMAENQPQHF. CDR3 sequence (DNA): TGCGCCAGCAGCCAAGTGTGGATGGCCGAGAATCAGCCCCAGCATTTT.

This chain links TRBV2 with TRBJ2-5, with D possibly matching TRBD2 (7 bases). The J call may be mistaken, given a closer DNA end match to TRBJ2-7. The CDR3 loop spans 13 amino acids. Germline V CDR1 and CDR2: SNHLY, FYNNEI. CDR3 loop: CASSARGEGEQYF. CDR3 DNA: TGTGCCAGCAGTGCAAGGGGGGAGGGCGAGCAGTACTTC.

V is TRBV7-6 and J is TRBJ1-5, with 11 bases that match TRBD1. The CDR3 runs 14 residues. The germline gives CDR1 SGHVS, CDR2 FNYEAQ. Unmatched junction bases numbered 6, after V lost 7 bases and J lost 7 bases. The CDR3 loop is CASTLRDRGQPQHF. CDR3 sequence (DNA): TGTGCCAGCACCCTAAGGGACAGGGGGCAGCCCCAGCATTTT.

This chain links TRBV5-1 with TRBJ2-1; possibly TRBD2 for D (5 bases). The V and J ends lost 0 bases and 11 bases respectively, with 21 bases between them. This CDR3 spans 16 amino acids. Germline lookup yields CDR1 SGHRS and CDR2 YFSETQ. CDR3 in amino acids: CASSLDPSGLTEQQFF. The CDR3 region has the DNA TGCGCCAGCAGCTTGGATCCAAGCGGCCTTACGGAGCAGCAGTTCTTC.

The CDR3, as DNA: TGTGCCAGCAGGCGTCTCGGAGGGATGAATGAGCAGTTCTTC. Translation: CASRRLGGMNEQFF. V is TRBV5-5 and J is TRBJ2-1; maybe TRBD2 (6 bases). The V end lost 5 bases, the J end lost 7 bases, and 16 bases lay between the germline ends. In germline, CDR1 is SGHKS, CDR2 YYEKEE (reference sequence). This CDR3 region has 14 residues. Full variable domain (rest looked up from reference TRBV5-5 and TRBJ2-1): DAGVTQSPTHLIKTRGQQVTLRCSPISGHKSVSWYQQVLGQGPQFIFQYYEKEERGRGNFPDRFSARQFPNYSSELNVNALLLGDSALYLCASRRLGGMNEQFFGPGTRLTVL.

The CDR3 loop is CASSLAEFGANVLTF. The CDR3 region has the DNA TGCGCCAGCAGCTTGGCGGAATTTGGGGCCAACGTCCTGACTTTC. This chain uses TRBV5-1 with TRBJ2-6; D is undetermined. CDR1 and CDR2 (germline): SGHRS, YFSETQ. This CDR3 region has 15 residues. V lost 0 bases, J lost 3 bases, and 7 bases lay in between.

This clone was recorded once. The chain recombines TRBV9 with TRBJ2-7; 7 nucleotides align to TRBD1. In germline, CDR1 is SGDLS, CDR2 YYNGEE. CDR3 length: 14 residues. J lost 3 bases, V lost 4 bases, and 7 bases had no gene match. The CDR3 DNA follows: TGTGCCAGCAGCAGCCAGGGGGATTACTACGAGCAGTACTTC. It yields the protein CASSSQGDYYEQYF. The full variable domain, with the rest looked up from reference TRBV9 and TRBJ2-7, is DSGVTQTPKHLITATGQRVTLRCSPRSGDLSVYWYQQSLDQGLQFLIQYYNGEERAKGNILERFSAQQFPDLHSELNLSSLELGDSALYFCASSSQGDYYEQYFGPGTRLTVT.

The CDR3 bases are TGTGCCAGCAGCTTAGCGTTCCAAAGCTCCATTCAGTACTTC. Its translation is CASSLAFQSSIQYF. The chain carries TRBV7-6 and TRBJ2-4; no reliable D call. CDR1 is SGHVS and CDR2 is FNYEAQ in the germline V gene. The V end was cut by 0 bases, the J end by 9 bases, with 12 bases between. The CDR3 sequence is 14 residues long.